This is a list of T cell receptor beta chains from one sample in a study of OX40 agonist ivuxolimab in advanced cancers. TCRdb keeps only in-frame clones here, not all; method: immunoSEQ multiplex PCR. The sample has under 70,000 clones; around 91% are singletons. The sample in question was CD4+ or CD8+ T cells sorted from blood, obtained in a trial of the OX40 agonist ivuxolimab. The receptors were sampled from an adult with an advanced solid tumor such as melanoma, head and neck, liver or kidney cancer. CDR3s include the opening cysteine and the closing phenylalanine or tryptophan. A D gene is named only where the DNA matches it firmly. The size entry is marked missing in some rows and otherwise reads once, few, many or a size class.

j_call d_call clone_size v_call cdr3_aa cdr3_nt
TRBJ2-1 - once TRBV7-2 CASSSPGTVYNEQFF TGTGCCAGCAGCTCCCCCGGGACGGTCTACAATGAGCAGTTCTTC
TRBJ1-6 - - TRBV19 CASSDHNSPLHF TGTGCCAGTAGTGACCATAATTCACCCCTCCACTTT
TRBJ1-5 - medium-sized TRBV27 CASSNGTNPPGHSNQPQHF TGTGCCAGCAGTAACGGGACAAATCCGCCAGGCCATAGCAATCAGCCCCAGCATTTT
TRBJ1-4 - - TRBV14 CASSQDATWGASEKLFF TGTGCCAGCAGCCAAGATGCGACTTGGGGGGCGAGTGAAAAACTGTTTTTT
TRBJ2-7 - - TRBV2 CASGREPYEQYF TGTGCCAGCGGCAGGGAGCCCTACGAGCAGTACTTC
TRBJ2-7 - - TRBV6-1 CASSPPWEYEQYF TGTGCCAGCAGTCCCCCGTGGGAGTACGAGCAGTACTTC
TRBJ2-7 TRBD2 - TRBV6-5 CASSYNGGIIYEQYF TGTGCCAGCAGTTACAACGGGGGGATTATCTACGAGCAGTACTTC
TRBJ1-6 - - TRBV5-5 CASRQDDSYNSPLHF TGTGCCAGCAGGCAGGACGATTCCTATAATTCACCCCTCCACTTT
TRBJ1-3 TRBD1 - TRBV29-1 CSVIQGGGNTIYF TGCAGCGTGATCCAGGGGGGCGGAAACACCATATATTTT
TRBJ1-4 - - TRBV19 CASSMVGEGSPGEKLFF TGTGCCAGTAGTATGGTAGGGGAGGGTTCCCCCGGTGAAAAACTGTTTTTT
TRBJ2-5 TRBD2 once TRBV4-2 CASSPLAGGQETQYF TGTGCCAGCAGTCCGCTAGCGGGGGGGCAAGAGACCCAGTACTTC
TRBJ2-1 - - TRBV14 CASSQAFGGDYNEQFF TGTGCCAGCAGCCAAGCCTTTGGTGGCGACTACAATGAGCAGTTCTTC
TRBJ1-1 - - TRBV4-1 CASRGVGAFF TGCGCCAGCAGGGGTGTCGGAGCTTTCTTT
TRBJ1-1 TRBD1 once TRBV30 CAWFGTGGSGTEAFF TGTGCCTGGTTCGGGACAGGGGGATCCGGCACTGAAGCTTTCTTT
TRBJ1-1 - few TRBV6-5 CASSYAGTEAFF TGTGCCAGCAGTTACGCGGGCACTGAAGCTTTCTTT
TRBJ2-1 - once TRBV27 CASSSLGGDAYNEQFF TGTGCCAGCAGTTCCTTGGGCGGAGACGCCTACAATGAGCAGTTCTTC
TRBJ1-6 - - TRBV6-6 CASSYSGGNSPLHF TGTGCCAGCAGTTACTCAGGTGGGAATTCACCCCTCCACTTT
TRBJ2-1 - once TRBV9 CASSVARGALNEQFF TGTGCCAGCAGCGTAGCCAGGGGGGCCTTGAATGAGCAGTTCTTC
TRBJ1-4 TRBD1 - TRBV5-8 CASSPVGTGYEKLFF TGTGCCAGCAGCCCCGTGGGGACAGGGTATGAAAAACTGTTTTTT
TRBJ2-7 - - TRBV2 CASSEGHSPPYEQYF TGTGCCAGCAGTGAAGGCCATTCCCCCCCCTACGAGCAGTACTTC
TRBJ2-3 - - TRBV6-5 CASSYSRGTDTQYF TGTGCCAGCAGTTACAGCAGGGGCACAGATACGCAGTATTTT
TRBJ1-1 TRBD1 once TRBV27 CASQRSFGTGQGGSEAFF TGTGCCAGCCAAAGAAGTTTTGGAACGGGACAGGGTGGCTCTGAAGCTTTCTTT
TRBJ2-1 - - TRBV7-6 CASATSYNEQFF TGTGCCAGCGCAACTAGCTACAATGAGCAGTTCTTC
TRBJ2-3 - - TRBV28 CASSLINPNTDTQYF TGTGCCAGCAGTTTGATCAACCCGAACACAGATACGCAGTATTTT
TRBJ1-1 - - TRBV27 CASSFEGLNTEAFF TGTGCCAGCAGTTTCGAGGGGTTAAACACTGAAGCTTTCTTT
TRBJ2-7 - - TRBV5-4 CASSLRQGAGDEQYF TGTGCCAGCAGCTTGCGGCAGGGGGCGGGAGACGAGCAGTACTTC
TRBJ2-1 - - TRBV4-3 CASSQDPGRNEQFF TGCGCCAGCAGCCAAGATCCGGGGAGGAATGAGCAGTTCTTC
TRBJ2-5 - - TRBV7-8 CASSAQGYQETQYF TGTGCCAGCAGCGCACAGGGTTACCAAGAGACCCAGTACTTC
TRBJ2-1 - - TRBV7-3 CASSQNNEQFF TGTGCCAGCAGCCAAAACAATGAGCAGTTCTTC
TRBJ1-5 - - TRBV13 CASSLGQDNQPQHF TGTGCCAGCAGCTTAGGTCAGGACAATCAGCCCCAGCATTTT
TRBJ2-2 TRBD1 - TRBV4-1 CASSQPGQGAGELFF TGCGCCAGCAGCCAGCCGGGACAGGGCGCCGGGGAGCTGTTTTTT
TRBJ2-7 TRBD2 - TRBV30 CAWSVGGGSYEQYF TGTGCCTGGAGTGTAGGCGGGGGGTCCTACGAGCAGTACTTC
TRBJ2-7 - - TRBV7-9 CASHGGARFGEQYF TGTGCCTCCCATGGGGGGGCGAGATTTGGGGAGCAGTACTTC
TRBJ1-5 TRBD1 - TRBV5-8 CASTPRQGVQPQHF TGTGCCAGCACCCCGAGACAGGGCGTGCAGCCCCAGCATTTT
TRBJ2-5 TRBD1 - TRBV30 CAWSGGQGALETQYF TGTGCCTGGAGTGGAGGACAGGGGGCTTTAGAGACCCAGTACTTC
TRBJ1-2 - - TRBV9 CASSVSDLVYGYTF TGTGCCAGCAGCGTATCCGATCTCGTCTATGGCTACACCTTC
TRBJ1-1 - - TRBV29-1 CSVGPTLMNTEAFF TGCAGCGTTGGACCTACCCTGATGAACACTGAAGCTTTCTTT
TRBJ2-1 TRBD2 - TRBV30 CAWRGGLELVYNEQFF TGTGCCTGGAGGGGCGGACTAGAATTGGTCTACAATGAGCAGTTCTTC
TRBJ2-3 - - TRBV5-4 CASSLASAADTQYF TGTGCCAGCAGCTTGGCGTCAGCGGCAGATACGCAGTATTTT
TRBJ2-5 - - TRBV5-6 CASSLATGMGTQYF TGTGCCAGCAGCTTGGCCACAGGGATGGGGACCCAGTACTTC
TRBJ1-2 - once TRBV25-1 CASSKEWAGEAYGYTF TGTGCCAGCAGTAAAGAATGGGCAGGGGAGGCCTATGGCTACACCTTC
TRBJ2-7 - - TRBV14 CASSREDTATYEQYF TGTGCCAGCAGCCGGGAGGACACCGCCACCTACGAGCAGTACTTC
TRBJ2-1 - once TRBV2 CASSDGSGLYNEQFF TGTGCCAGCAGTGATGGGAGCGGTCTCTACAATGAGCAGTTCTTC
TRBJ2-3 - - TRBV25-1 CASSGLLVGDTQYF TGTGCCAGCAGTGGTCTTCTAGTGGGCGATACGCAGTATTTT
TRBJ2-1 TRBD1 - TRBV6-5 CASSYMGQGYNEQFF TGTGCCAGCAGTTATATGGGACAGGGCTATAATGAGCAGTTCTTC
TRBJ2-5 - - TRBV13 CASSYRRLSQETQYF TGTGCCAGCAGCTACCGGAGACTGAGCCAAGAGACCCAGTACTTC
TRBJ2-7 - - TRBV6-5 CASQPFSIPSYEQYF TGTGCCAGCCAACCCTTTAGTATTCCCTCCTACGAGCAGTACTTC
TRBJ1-2 - - TRBV5-8 CASSLGGYHYGYTF TGTGCCAGCAGCTTGGGAGGGTATCACTATGGCTACACCTTC
TRBJ2-6 - - TRBV9 CASSPPRGANVLTF TGTGCCAGCAGCCCCCCGCGTGGGGCCAACGTCCTGACTTTC
TRBJ1-1 - - TRBV19 CASSLWTAGGTEAFF TGTGCCAGTAGTTTGTGGACGGCGGGGGGGACTGAAGCTTTCTTT
TRBJ1-1 - - TRBV6-1 CASSSSPGGGTEAFF TGTGCCAGCAGTTCTTCCCCGGGGGGAGGGACTGAAGCTTTCTTT
TRBJ2-1 TRBD2 - TRBV7-2 CASSLTSGGYNEQFF TGTGCCAGCAGCCTGACTAGCGGGGGGTACAATGAGCAGTTCTTC
TRBJ1-2 TRBD1 - TRBV11-2 CASSLDRTGPARGYTF TGTGCCAGCAGCTTAGATAGGACAGGGCCTGCGAGAGGCTACACCTTC